What follows are 21 T cell receptor beta chains derived from one specimen sequenced in a study of blood T cell repertoires in COVID-19. Using immunoSEQ multiplex PCR, the repertoire was profiled, and TCRdb retains in-frame clones only, with some absent. The table includes about 250,000 clones, approximately 88% detected once. The sequenced sample was peripheral blood. The source is a man aged 40-50 years with acute or convalescent COVID-19.

The chain combines TRBV5-1 with TRBJ2-5, with 13 bases matching TRBD2. The V segment lost 4 bases and the J segment 5 bases; nucleotides outside the gene matches: 8. CDR3 size: 16 residues. In germline, CDR1 is SGHRS, CDR2 YFSETQ. CDR3 region: CASSPRTSGSFETQYF. CDR3 in DNA: TGCGCCAGCAGCCCCCGGACTAGCGGGAGTTTCGAGACCCAGTACTTC.

This rearrangement joins TRBV6-2 or TRBV6-3 to TRBJ1-2; 12 bases match TRBD1. Unmatched junction bases numbered 8, after V lost 5 bases and J lost 4 bases. The V gene's germline CDR1 is MNHEY and CDR2 SVGEGT. This CDR3 has 16 amino acids. CDR3 sequence (DNA): TGTGCCAGCAGTGGGACAGGGGGCCCTATGACCTATGGCTACACCTTC. Amino acids: CASSGTGGPMTYGYTF.

This chain links TRBV27 with TRBJ2-5, with D perhaps TRBD2 (6 bases). V lost 2 bases, J lost 4 bases, and 11 bases lay in between. The length of the CDR3 is 14 residues. Germline assignment: CDR1 MNHEY and CDR2 SMNVEV (reference sequence). This CDR3 is CASSLLAKGETQYF. The DNA for the CDR3 is TGTGCCAGCAGTTTACTAGCGAAGGGAGAGACCCAGTACTTC.

V gene TRBV5-1 combines with J gene TRBJ1-1, with 10 bases fitting TRBD1. Germline assignment: CDR1 SGHRS and CDR2 YFSETQ. This CDR3 contains 15 residues. The ends lost 2 bases at V and 4 bases at J; junction bases unmatched: 5. The CDR3 nucleotides are TGCGCCAGCAGCTTACAGGGACAGGGGAGCACTGAAGCTTTCTTT. The encoded protein is CASSLQGQGSTEAFF.

The rearrangement uses TRBV30 and TRBJ2-3; the match to TRBD2 covers 7 bases. V shed 3 bases, J shed 1 base, and the junction held 7 bases outside the gene matches. CDR3 size: 15 residues. Germline CDR1 GTSNPN, CDR2 SVGIG (reference sequence). CDR3 coding DNA: TGTGCCTGGAGCGTAGGTCTAGCGGGCACAGATACGCAGTATTTT. Residues: CAWSVGLAGTDTQYF. Using reference TRBV30 and TRBJ2-3 for the parts outside the CDR3, the full variable domain is SQTIHQWPATLVQPVGSPLSLECTVEGTSNPNLYWYRQAAGRGLQLLFYSVGIGQISSEVPQNLSASRPQDRQFILSSKKLLLSDSGFYLCAWSVGLAGTDTQYFGPGTRLTVL.

This sequence joins TRBV5-8 and TRBJ2-1, with 10 nucleotides matching TRBD2. Germline CDR1 reads SGHTS; CDR2 reads YDEGEE. The length of the CDR3 is 15 residues. The ends lost 1 base at V and 8 bases at J; junction bases unmatched: 6. The CDR3 sequence: CASSLRAGGSDEQFF. Written as DNA, the CDR3 is TGTGCCAGCAGCTTGCGAGCGGGAGGGAGCGATGAGCAGTTCTTC.

The chain carries TRBV28 and TRBJ2-1; no reliable D call. V lost 3 bases, J lost 0 bases, and 6 bases lay in between. Germline V gene lookup returns CDR1 MDHEN and CDR2 SYDVKM. The CDR3 loop spans 14 amino acids. CDR3 DNA: TGTGCCAGCAGTTTCCCCTCCTCCTACAATGAGCAGTTCTTC. Translation: CASSFPSSYNEQFF.

The chain has TRBV19 and TRBJ2-1, with 12 bases lining up with TRBD2. V gave up 6 bases and J gave up 4 bases; unmatched junction bases: 7. CDR1 and CDR2 (germline): LNHDA, SQIVND (reference sequence). The CDR3 is 16 residues long. CDR3 protein: CASSSTSGSAYNEQFF. The DNA of the CDR3 is TGTGCCAGTAGCTCGACTAGCGGGAGTGCTTACAATGAGCAGTTCTTC. Variable domain in full (rest from reference TRBV19 and TRBJ2-1): DGGITQSPKYLFRKEGQNVTLSCEQNLNHDAMYWYRQDPGQGLRLIYYSQIVNDFQKGDIAEGYSVSREKKESFPLTVTSAQKNPTAFYLCASSSTSGSAYNEQFFGPGTRLTVL.

The rearrangement links TRBV10-3 to TRBJ2-2; 7 nucleotides align to TRBD1. Trimming cost V 1 base and J 3 bases; bases outside gene matches: 5. The V gene's germline CDR1 is ENHRY and CDR2 SYGVKD. The CDR3 contains 16 residues. DNA of the CDR3: TGTGCCATCAGTGAGTTCAGGGACAGTGACACCGGGGAGCTGTTTTTT. Protein: CAISEFRDSDTGELFF.

The chain is built from TRBV12-3 or TRBV12-4 and TRBJ2-1; D perhaps matches TRBD2 (5 bases). This CDR3 comprises 12 residues. The V end lost 6 bases, the J end lost 14 bases, and 17 bases lay between the germline ends. CDR3 nucleotide sequence: TGTGCCAGCAGAAGGACTGCCGGGTCGAAGTTCTTC. It encodes CASRRTAGSKFF.

V is TRBV7-2 and J is TRBJ2-4; 7 bases agree with TRBD1. Germline V gene sequence: CDR1 SGHTA, CDR2 FQGNSA. Germline trimming cut 3 bases from V and 8 bases from J; bases unmatched to any gene: 1. CDR3 length: 12 residues. The CDR3 coding sequence is TGTGCCAGCAGCTTGGGGACAGACATTCAGTACTTC. Its protein is CASSLGTDIQYF.

CDR3 bases: TGTGCCAGCACCGACTACTTCGGTATGGACACTGAAGCTTTCTTT. Translated: CASTDYFGMDTEAFF. The rearrangement uses TRBV5-5 and TRBJ1-1; D unclear. Germline CDR1 reads SGHKS; CDR2 reads YYEKEE (reference sequence). CDR3 length equals 15 residues. The V end lost 6 bases, the J end lost 3 bases, and 18 bases lay between the germline ends.

This chain links TRBV5-1 with TRBJ1-1; D is uncertain. V lost 0 bases to trimming and J lost 1 base, with 16 bases between them. The CDR3 covers 17 residues. From germline, CDR1 is SGHRS and CDR2 YFSETQ. The CDR3 is CASSLGLIEPGNTEAFF. For the CDR3, the DNA is TGCGCCAGCAGCTTGGGATTGATAGAGCCGGGGAACACTGAAGCTTTCTTT. Full variable domain (outside the CDR3, taken from reference TRBV5-1 and TRBJ1-1): KAGVTQTPRYLIKTRGQQVTLSCSPISGHRSVSWYQQTPGQGLQFLFEYFSETQRNKGNFPGRFSGRQFSNSRSEMNVSTLELGDSALYLCASSLGLIEPGNTEAFFGQGTRLTVV.

The CDR3 nucleotides read TGTGCCAGCAGTCCAACAGTCGACTATGGCTACACCTTC. Its translation: CASSPTVDYGYTF. This sequence joins TRBV6-5 and TRBJ1-2; no definite D call. The CDR3 is 13 residues long. Germline V gene sequence: CDR1 MNHEY, CDR2 SVGAGI. With 5 bases removed from V and 3 bases from J, the gap between germline ends came to 10 bases.

The chain uses TRBV10-3 and TRBJ1-1, with no clear D. The CDR3 runs to 12 residues. Germline V gene lookup returns CDR1 ENHRY and CDR2 SYGVKD. Trimming took 6 bases from V and 3 from J, leaving 8 bases between them. CDR3 region: CAISSLYTEAFF. In DNA, the CDR3 is TGTGCCATCAGCTCACTCTACACTGAAGCTTTCTTT.

This chain links TRBV24-1 with TRBJ1-2; no reliable D call. V lost 3 bases and J 8 bases, leaving 18 bases between the germline ends. Germline CDR1 KGHDR, CDR2 SFDVKD. The CDR3 runs 15 residues. CDR3 bases: TGTGCCACCAGTGATCCCGACACTGGCCGTAAGGGCTACACCTTC. The encoded protein is CATSDPDTGRKGYTF.

V and J are TRBV5-5 and TRBJ1-1, with 7 bases aligning to TRBD1. Germline V CDR1 and CDR2: SGHKS, YYEKEE (reference sequence). The CDR3 contains 14 residues. V shed 3 bases, J shed 4 bases, and the junction held 6 bases outside the gene matches. CDR3 amino acids: CASSSGTAPTEAFF. Here the CDR3 DNA reads TGTGCCAGCAGCTCCGGGACAGCTCCCACTGAAGCTTTCTTT.

The CDR3 DNA reads as TGTGCCAGCAGGTCGTGGAGGGGCACTGAAGCTTTCTTT. It specifies CASRSWRGTEAFF. This chain joins TRBV27 and TRBJ1-1, with D maybe TRBD1 (5 bases). The CDR3 totals 13 residues. V lost 6 bases to trimming and J lost 4 bases, with 12 bases between them. The germline V gene encodes CDR1 MNHEY and CDR2 SMNVEV (reference sequence).

CDR3 sequence (DNA): TGTGCCAGCAGCTCCAGGGTCTCCTACGAGCAGTACTTC. Protein product: CASSSRVSYEQYF. This chain connects TRBV7-6 to TRBJ2-7; possible D gene TRBD1, 5 bases. Germline lookup yields CDR1 SGHVS and CDR2 FNYEAQ. This CDR3 contains 13 residues. The V gene lost 4 bases and the J gene lost 0 bases, with 7 bases spanning the gap.

The chain links TRBV28 to TRBJ2-7; TRBD1 agrees at 10 bases. Germline loops: CDR1 MDHEN, CDR2 SYDVKM. The length of the CDR3 is 14 residues. The V segment lost 5 bases and the J segment 4 bases; nucleotides outside the gene matches: 5. CDR3 protein: CASSRTGGAYEQYF. The CDR3 coding sequence is TGTGCCAGCAGTAGGACAGGGGGGGCATACGAGCAGTACTTC. The full variable domain, rest sourced from reference TRBV28 and TRBJ2-7, is DVKVTQSSRYLVKRTGEKVFLECVQDMDHENMFWYRQDPGLGLRLIYFSYDVKMKEKGDIPEGYSVSREKKERFSLILESASTNQTSMYLCASSRTGGAYEQYFGPGTRLTVT.

V and J are TRBV5-4 and TRBJ2-7; TRBD2 might be the D (5 bases). CDR3 size: 14 residues. Trimming stripped 4 bases from V and 1 base from J, with 12 bases between. CDR1 SGHNT and CDR2 YYREEE come from the germline V gene (reference sequence). The CDR3 coding sequence is TGTGCCAGCAGCCCCTGGACTGGATCCTACGAGCAGTACTTC. The encoded protein is CASSPWTGSYEQYF.